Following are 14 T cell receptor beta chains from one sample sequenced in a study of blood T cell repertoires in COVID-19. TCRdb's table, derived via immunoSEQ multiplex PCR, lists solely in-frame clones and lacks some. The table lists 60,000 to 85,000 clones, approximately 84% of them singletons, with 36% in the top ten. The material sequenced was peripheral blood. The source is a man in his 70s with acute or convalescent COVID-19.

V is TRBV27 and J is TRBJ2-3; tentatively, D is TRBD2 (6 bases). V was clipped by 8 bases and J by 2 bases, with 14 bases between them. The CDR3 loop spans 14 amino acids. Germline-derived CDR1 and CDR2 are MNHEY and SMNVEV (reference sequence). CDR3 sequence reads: CASGDSGVTDTQYF. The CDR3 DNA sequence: TGTGCCAGCGGAGATTCGGGGGTCACAGATACGCAGTATTTT.

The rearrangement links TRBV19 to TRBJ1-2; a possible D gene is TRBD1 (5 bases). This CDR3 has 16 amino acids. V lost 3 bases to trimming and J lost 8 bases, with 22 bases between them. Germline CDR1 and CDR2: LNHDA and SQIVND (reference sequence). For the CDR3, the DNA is TGTGCCAGTAGTATCGATGTCCGGGACGCCGGAGGGGGCTACACCTTC. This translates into CASSIDVRDAGGGYTF. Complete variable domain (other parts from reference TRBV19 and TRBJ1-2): DGGITQSPKYLFRKEGQNVTLSCEQNLNHDAMYWYRQDPGQGLRLIYYSQIVNDFQKGDIAEGYSVSREKKESFPLTVTSAQKNPTAFYLCASSIDVRDAGGGYTFGSGTRLTVV.

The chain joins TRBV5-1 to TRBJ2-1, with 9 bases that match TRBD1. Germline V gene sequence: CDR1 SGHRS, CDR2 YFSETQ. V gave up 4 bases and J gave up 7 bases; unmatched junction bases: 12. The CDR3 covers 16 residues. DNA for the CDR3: TGCGCCAGCAGCCCCTTAGGACAGGGGAAAAGGAATGAGCAGTTCTTC. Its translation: CASSPLGQGKRNEQFF.

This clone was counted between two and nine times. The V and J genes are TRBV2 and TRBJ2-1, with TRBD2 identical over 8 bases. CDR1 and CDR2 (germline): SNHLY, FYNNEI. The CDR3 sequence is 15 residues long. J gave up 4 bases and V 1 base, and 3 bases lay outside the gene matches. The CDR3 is CASSEGLAGYNEQFF. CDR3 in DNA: TGTGCCAGCAGTGAAGGTCTAGCGGGTTACAATGAGCAGTTCTTC.

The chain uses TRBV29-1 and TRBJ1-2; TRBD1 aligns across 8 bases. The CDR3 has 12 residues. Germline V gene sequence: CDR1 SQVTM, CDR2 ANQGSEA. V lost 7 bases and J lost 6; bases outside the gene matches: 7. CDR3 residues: CSAVQGGDGYTF. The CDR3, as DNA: TGCAGCGCCGTACAGGGGGGGGATGGCTACACCTTC.

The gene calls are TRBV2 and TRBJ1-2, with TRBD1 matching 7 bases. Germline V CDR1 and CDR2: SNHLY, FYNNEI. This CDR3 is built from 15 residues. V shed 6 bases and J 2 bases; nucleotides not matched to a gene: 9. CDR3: CASRPPGQRNYGYTF. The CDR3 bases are TGTGCCAGCAGGCCTCCGGGACAGAGAAACTATGGCTACACCTTC.

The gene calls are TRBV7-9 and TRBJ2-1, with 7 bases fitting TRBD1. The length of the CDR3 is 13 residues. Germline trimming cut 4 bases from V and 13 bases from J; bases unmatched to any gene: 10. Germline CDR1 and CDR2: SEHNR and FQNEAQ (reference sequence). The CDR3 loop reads CASSSLGQGVQFF. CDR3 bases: TGTGCCAGCAGCTCTCTAGGGCAGGGGGTCCAGTTCTTC.

In DNA form, the CDR3 reads TGCAGCGTGACAGACAGTCCAAATCAGCCCCAGCATTTT. It specifies CSVTDSPNQPQHF. This chain uses TRBV29-1 with TRBJ1-5; TRBD1 might be the D (5 bases). Per germline, CDR1 SQVTM and CDR2 ANQGSEA. The V and J ends lost 6 bases and 4 bases respectively, with 13 bases between them. The CDR3 is 13 residues long.

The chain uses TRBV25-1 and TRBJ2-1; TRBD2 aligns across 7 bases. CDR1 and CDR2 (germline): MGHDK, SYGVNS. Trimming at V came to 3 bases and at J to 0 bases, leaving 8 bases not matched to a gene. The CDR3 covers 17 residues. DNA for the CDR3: TGTGCCAGCAGTGAGTTTAGCGGGCTCAGCTCCTACAATGAGCAGTTCTTC. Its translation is CASSEFSGLSSYNEQFF.

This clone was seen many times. Written as DNA, the CDR3 is TGTGCCAGCAGCCCTGGGGTAGCGGGAGGCCACGAGCAGTACTTC. It yields the protein CASSPGVAGGHEQYF. V is TRBV5-6 and J is TRBJ2-7; 10 bases map to TRBD2. Germline values: CDR1 SGHDT, CDR2 YYEEEE. V dropped 4 bases and J dropped 5; count of bases not matched to a gene: 9. The CDR3 has 15 amino acids.

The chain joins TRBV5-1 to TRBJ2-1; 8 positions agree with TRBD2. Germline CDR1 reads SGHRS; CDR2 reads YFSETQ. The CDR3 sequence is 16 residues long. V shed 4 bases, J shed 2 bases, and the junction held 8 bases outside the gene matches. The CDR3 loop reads CASSGTVAGPYNEQFF. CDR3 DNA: TGCGCCAGCAGCGGTACAGTAGCGGGACCCTACAATGAGCAGTTCTTC.

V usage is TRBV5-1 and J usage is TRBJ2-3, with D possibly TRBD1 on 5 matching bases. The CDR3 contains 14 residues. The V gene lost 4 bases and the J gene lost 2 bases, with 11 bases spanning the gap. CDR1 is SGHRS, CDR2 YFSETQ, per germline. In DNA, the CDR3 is TGCGCCAGCAGCACCGGACACCTCACAGATACGCAGTATTTT. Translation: CASSTGHLTDTQYF.

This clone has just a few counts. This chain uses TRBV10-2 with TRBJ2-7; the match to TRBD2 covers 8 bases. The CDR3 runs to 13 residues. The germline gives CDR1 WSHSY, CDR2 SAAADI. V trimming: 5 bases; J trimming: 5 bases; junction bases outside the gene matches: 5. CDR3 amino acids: CASSLGLAHEQYF. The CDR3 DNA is TGCGCCAGCAGTCTAGGACTAGCCCACGAGCAGTACTTC.

In nucleotides, the CDR3 is TGTGCCACCAGTGATTTGCGACAGTGGTTGGATCAGCCCCAGCATTTT. Its protein is CATSDLRQWLDQPQHF. The chain couples TRBV24-1 to TRBJ1-5, with D possibly TRBD1 on 5 matching bases. In germline, CDR1 is KGHDR, CDR2 SFDVKD. CDR3 length equals 16 residues. V was pared by 0 bases and J by 5 bases, with 13 bases between.